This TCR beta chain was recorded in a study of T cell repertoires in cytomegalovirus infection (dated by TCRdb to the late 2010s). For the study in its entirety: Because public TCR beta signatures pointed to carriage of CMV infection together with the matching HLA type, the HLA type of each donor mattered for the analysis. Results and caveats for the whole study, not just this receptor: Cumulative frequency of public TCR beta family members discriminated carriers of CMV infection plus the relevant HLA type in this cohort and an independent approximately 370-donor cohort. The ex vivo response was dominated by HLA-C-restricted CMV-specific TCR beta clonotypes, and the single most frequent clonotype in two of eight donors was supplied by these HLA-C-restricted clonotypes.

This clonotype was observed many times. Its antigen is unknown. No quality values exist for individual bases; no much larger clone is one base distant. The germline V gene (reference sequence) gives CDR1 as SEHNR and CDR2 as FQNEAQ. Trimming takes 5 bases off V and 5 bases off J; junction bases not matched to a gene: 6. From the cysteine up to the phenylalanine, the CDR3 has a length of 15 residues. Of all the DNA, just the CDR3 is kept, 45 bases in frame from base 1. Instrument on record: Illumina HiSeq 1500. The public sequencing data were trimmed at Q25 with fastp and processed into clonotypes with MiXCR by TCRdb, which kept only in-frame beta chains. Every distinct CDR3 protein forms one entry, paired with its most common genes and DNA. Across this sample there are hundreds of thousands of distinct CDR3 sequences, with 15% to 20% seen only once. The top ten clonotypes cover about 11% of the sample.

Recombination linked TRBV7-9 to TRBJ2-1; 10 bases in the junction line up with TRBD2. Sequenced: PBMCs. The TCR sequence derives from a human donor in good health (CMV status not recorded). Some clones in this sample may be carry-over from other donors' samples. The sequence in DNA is TGTGCCAGCAGCCTGCTAGCGGGGGACCACAATGAGCAGTTCTTC. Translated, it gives CASSLLAGDHNEQFF.